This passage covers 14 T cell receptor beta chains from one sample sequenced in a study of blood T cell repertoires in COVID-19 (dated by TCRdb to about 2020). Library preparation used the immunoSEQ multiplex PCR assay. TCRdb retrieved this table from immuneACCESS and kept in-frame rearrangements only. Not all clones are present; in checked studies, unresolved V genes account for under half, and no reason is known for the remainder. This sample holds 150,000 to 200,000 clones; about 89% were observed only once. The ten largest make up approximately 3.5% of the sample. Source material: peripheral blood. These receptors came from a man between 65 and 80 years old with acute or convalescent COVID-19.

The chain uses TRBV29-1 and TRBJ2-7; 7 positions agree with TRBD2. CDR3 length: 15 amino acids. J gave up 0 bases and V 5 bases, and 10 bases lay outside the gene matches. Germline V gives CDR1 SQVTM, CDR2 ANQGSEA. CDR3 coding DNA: TGCAGCGTTACCGCCACTAGCGCCGGCTCCTACGAGCAGTACTTC. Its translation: CSVTATSAGSYEQYF.

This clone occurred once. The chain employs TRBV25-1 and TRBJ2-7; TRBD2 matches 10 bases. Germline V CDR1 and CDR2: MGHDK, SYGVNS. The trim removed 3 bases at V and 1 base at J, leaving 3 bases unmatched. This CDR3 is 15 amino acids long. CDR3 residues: CASSDWTSGSYEQYF. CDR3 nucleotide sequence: TGTGCCAGCAGTGATTGGACTAGCGGATCCTACGAGCAGTACTTC.

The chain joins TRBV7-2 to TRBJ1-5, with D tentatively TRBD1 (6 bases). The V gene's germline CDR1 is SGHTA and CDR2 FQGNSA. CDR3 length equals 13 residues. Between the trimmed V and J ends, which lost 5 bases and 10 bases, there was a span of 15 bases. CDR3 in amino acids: CASSPIGGAPQHF. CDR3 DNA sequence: TGTGCCAGCAGCCCGATAGGGGGGGCACCCCAGCATTTT.

The CDR3 DNA reads TGTGCCAGCAAACAAACCAATCAGCCCCAGCATTTT. It encodes CASKQTNQPQHF. The chain has TRBV28 and TRBJ1-5, with D uncertain. Germline V gene data show CDR1 as MDHEN and CDR2 as SYDVKM. CDR3 length: 12 amino acids. Trimming removed 7 bases from V and 3 bases from J, with 7 bases in between. Based on the CDR3 plus reference TRBV28 and TRBJ1-5, the full variable domain is DVKVTQSSRYLVKRTGEKVFLECVQDMDHENMFWYRQDPGLGLRLIYFSYDVKMKEKGDIPEGYSVSREKKERFSLILESASTNQTSMYLCASKQTNQPQHFGDGTRLSIL.

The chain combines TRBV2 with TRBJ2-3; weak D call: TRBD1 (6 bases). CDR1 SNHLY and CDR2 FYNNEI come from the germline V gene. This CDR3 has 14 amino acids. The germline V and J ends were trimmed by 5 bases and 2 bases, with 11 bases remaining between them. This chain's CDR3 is CASSLRTDTDTQYF. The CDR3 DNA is TGTGCCAGCAGTCTTAGGACAGACACAGATACGCAGTATTTT.

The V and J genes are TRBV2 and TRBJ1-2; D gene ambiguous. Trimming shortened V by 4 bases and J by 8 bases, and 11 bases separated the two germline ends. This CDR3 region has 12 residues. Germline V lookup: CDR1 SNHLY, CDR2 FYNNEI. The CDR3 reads CASSGWESGYTF. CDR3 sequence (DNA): TGTGCCAGCAGTGGGTGGGAGTCAGGCTACACCTTC.

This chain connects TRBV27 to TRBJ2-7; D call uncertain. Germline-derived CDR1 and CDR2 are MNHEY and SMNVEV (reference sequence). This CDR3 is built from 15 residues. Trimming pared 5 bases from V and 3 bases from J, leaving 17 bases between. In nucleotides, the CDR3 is TGTGCCAGCAGTCCGACCCCTTGGGCCCTCTACGAGCAGTACTTC. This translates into CASSPTPWALYEQYF.

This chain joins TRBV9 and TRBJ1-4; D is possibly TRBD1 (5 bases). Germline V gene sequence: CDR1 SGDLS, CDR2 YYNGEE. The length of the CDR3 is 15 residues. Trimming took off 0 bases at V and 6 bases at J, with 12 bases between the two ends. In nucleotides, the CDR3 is TGTGCCAGCAGCGTAGGGTGGCAGGGCGATGAAAAACTGTTTTTT. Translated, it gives CASSVGWQGDEKLFF. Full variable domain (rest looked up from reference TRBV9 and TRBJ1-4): DSGVTQTPKHLITATGQRVTLRCSPRSGDLSVYWYQQSLDQGLQFLIQYYNGEERAKGNILERFSAQQFPDLHSELNLSSLELGDSALYFCASSVGWQGDEKLFFGSGTQLSVL.

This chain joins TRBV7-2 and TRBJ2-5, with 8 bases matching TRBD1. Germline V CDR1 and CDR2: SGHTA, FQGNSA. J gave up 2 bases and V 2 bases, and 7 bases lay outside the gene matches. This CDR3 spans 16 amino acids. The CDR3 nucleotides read TGTGCCAGCAGCTTACAACAGGGGGGAACGCAAGAGACCCAGTACTTC. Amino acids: CASSLQQGGTQETQYF.

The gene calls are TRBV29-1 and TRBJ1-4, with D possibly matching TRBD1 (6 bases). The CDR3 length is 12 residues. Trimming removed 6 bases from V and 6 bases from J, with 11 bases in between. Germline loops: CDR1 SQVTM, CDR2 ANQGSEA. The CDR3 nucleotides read TGCAGCGTCACAGGGCCGGATGAAAAACTGTTTTTT. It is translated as CSVTGPDEKLFF.

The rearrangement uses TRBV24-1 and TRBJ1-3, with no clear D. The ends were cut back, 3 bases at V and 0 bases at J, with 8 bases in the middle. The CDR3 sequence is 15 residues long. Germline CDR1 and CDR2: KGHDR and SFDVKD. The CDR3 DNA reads TGTGCCACCAGTGATCCTCGGGTCTCTGGAAACACCATATATTTT. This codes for CATSDPRVSGNTIYF.

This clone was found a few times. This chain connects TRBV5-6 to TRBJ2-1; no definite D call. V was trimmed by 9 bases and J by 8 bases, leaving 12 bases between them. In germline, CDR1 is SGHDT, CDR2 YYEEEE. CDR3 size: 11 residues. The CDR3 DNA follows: TGTGCCACCTCGCTCAGCGATGAGCAGTTCTTC. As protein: CATSLSDEQFF.

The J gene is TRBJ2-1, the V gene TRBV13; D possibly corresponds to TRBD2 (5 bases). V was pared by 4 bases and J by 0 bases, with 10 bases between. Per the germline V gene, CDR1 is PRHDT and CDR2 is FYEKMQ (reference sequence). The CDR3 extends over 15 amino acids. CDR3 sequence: CASSSSRSSYNEQFF. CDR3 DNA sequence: TGTGCCAGCAGCTCTAGCCGGAGCTCCTACAATGAGCAGTTCTTC.

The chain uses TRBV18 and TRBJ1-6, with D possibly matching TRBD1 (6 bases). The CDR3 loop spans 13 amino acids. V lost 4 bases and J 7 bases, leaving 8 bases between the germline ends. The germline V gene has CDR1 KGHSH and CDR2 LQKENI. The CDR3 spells CASSLQGNSPLHF. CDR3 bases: TGTGCCAGCTCACTGCAGGGGAATTCACCCCTCCACTTT.